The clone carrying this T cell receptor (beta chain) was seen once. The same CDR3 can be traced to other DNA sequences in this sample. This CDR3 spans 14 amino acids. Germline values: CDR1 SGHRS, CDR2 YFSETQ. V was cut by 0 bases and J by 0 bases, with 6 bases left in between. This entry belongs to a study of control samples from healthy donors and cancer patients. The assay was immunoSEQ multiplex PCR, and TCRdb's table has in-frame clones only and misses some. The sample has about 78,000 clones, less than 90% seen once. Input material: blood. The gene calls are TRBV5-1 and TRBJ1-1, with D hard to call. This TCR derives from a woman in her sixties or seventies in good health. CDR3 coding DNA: TGCGCCAGCAGCTTGGGAGATTTGAACACTGAAGCTTTCTTT. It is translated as CASSLGDLNTEAFF. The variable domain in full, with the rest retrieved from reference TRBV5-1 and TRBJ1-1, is KAGVTQTPRYLIKTRGQQVTLSCSPISGHRSVSWYQQTPGQGLQFLFEYFSETQRNKGNFPGRFSGRQFSNSRSEMNVSTLELGDSALYLCASSLGDLNTEAFFGQGTRLTVV.